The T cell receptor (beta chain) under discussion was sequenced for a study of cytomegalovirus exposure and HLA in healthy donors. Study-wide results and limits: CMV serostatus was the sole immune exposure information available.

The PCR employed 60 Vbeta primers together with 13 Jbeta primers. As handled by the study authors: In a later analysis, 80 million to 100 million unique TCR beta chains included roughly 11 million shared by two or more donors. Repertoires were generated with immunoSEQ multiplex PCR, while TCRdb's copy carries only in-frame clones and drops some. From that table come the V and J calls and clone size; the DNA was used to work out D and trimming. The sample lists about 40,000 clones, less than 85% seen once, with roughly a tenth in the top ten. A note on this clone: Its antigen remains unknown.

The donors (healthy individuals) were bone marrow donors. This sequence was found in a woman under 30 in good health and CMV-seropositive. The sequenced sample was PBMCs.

Here the CDR3 reads CASSFGSNTGANVLTF. The CDR3 bases are TGTGCCAGCAGCTTCGGTAGCAACACTGGGGCCAACGTCCTGACTTTC. The J gene is TRBJ2-6, the V gene TRBV7-8, with D unclear. V lost 3 bases to trimming and J lost 2 bases, with 11 bases between them. The CDR3 is 16 amino acids. Germline V CDR1 and CDR2: SGHVS, FQNEAQ. Filled out from reference TRBV7-8 and TRBJ2-6, the complete variable domain reads GAGVSQSPRYKVAKRGQDVALRCDPISGHVSLFWYQQALGQGPEFLTYFQNEAQLDKSGLPSDRFFAERPEGSVSTLKIQRTQQEDSAVYLCASSFGSNTGANVLTFGAGSRLTVL.